These 26 T cell receptor beta chains were sequenced from one sample in a study of T cell clonotyping in hematopoietic cell transplantation. As to time point: recipient sample about 28 days before transplant, after cytoreduction. Some clones are missing from TCRdb's copy, which holds only in-frame ones; the method was immunoSEQ multiplex PCR. The data contain under 20,000 clones, roughly 80% of them singletons. This specimen consisted of peripheral blood mononuclear cells, obtained before stem cell transplant. The receptors come from a man aged 60 to 69 with acute myeloid leukemia. Some clones in this sample may be carry-over from other donors' samples.

This clone is medium-sized by share. The chain has TRBV11-3 and TRBJ1-1; TRBD1 matches 8 bases. V dropped 5 bases and J dropped 4; count of bases not matched to a gene: 6. Germline V gives CDR1 SGHNT, CDR2 YENEEA. The CDR3 has 14 amino acids. The CDR3 nucleotides are TGTGCCAGCAGCGGGGGGACAGGATTCACTGAAGCTTTCTTT. This codes for CASSGGTGFTEAFF.

V usage is TRBV25-1 and J usage is TRBJ1-4; tentatively, D is TRBD1 (6 bases). Trimming removed 4 bases at V and 8 bases at J, with 17 bases between. Per the germline V gene, CDR1 is MGHDK and CDR2 is SYGVNS. The CDR3 is made up of 15 amino acids. CDR3 loop: CASSAPQGRKEKLFF. The CDR3 nucleotides read TGTGCCAGCAGTGCCCCACAGGGAAGGAAGGAAAAACTGTTTTTT.

In its sample, this clone was seen once. The chain uses TRBV6-5 and TRBJ1-1; 7 bases match TRBD1. CDR1 MNHEY and CDR2 SVGAGI come from the germline V gene. The V and J ends lost 3 bases and 2 bases, in that order; junction bases with no gene match: 3. The CDR3 runs 14 residues. CDR3 loop: CASSYGQVNTEAFF. CDR3 in DNA: TGTGCCAGCAGTTATGGACAGGTCAACACTGAAGCTTTCTTT.

This clone appeared a single time. V is TRBV19 and J is TRBJ1-2, with D possibly TRBD1 on 6 matching bases. V was clipped by 4 bases and J by 1 base, with 16 bases between them. Looked up from germline, CDR1 is LNHDA and CDR2 is SQIVND (reference sequence). The CDR3 is 16 residues long. The CDR3 bases are TGTGCCAGTAGTACCCTACAGGACAGCTATAACTATGGCTACACCTTC. This gives the protein CASSTLQDSYNYGYTF.

The rearrangement uses TRBV6-5 and TRBJ1-2, with 8 bases fitting TRBD1. J gave up 6 bases and V 6 bases, and 6 bases lay outside the gene matches. This CDR3 is built from 13 residues. Germline CDR1 reads MNHEY; CDR2 reads SVGAGI. Here the CDR3 DNA reads TGTGCCAGCAGCGCAGGGGGCTGGGATGGCTACACCTTC. Its translation is CASSAGGWDGYTF.

The chain carries TRBV9 and TRBJ2-2; D unclear. Trimming removed 1 base at V and 6 bases at J, with 13 bases between. The length of the CDR3 is 15 residues. Germline V gene lookup returns CDR1 SGDLS and CDR2 YYNGEE. This chain's CDR3 is CASSVRSGSAGELFF. In DNA form, the CDR3 reads TGTGCCAGCAGCGTACGATCCGGGTCGGCCGGGGAGCTGTTTTTT.

The chain employs TRBV4-1 and TRBJ2-7, with a weak D call TRBD2 (5 bases). The CDR3 runs 13 residues. V was pared by 9 bases and J by 2 bases, with 14 bases between. Germline V lookup: CDR1 MGHRA, CDR2 YSYEKL. The CDR3 loop is CASSEGWTYEQYF. The CDR3 nucleotides read TGCGCCAGTAGCGAAGGGTGGACCTACGAGCAGTACTTC.

V is TRBV7-3 and J is TRBJ1-2; a weak D match, TRBD1 (5 bases). V was pared by 6 bases and J by 3 bases, with 14 bases between. The CDR3 length is 14 residues. Germline V CDR1 and CDR2: SGHTA, FQGTGA. CDR3 amino acids: CASSWRTRDYGYTF. The DNA for the CDR3 is TGTGCCAGCAGTTGGCGGACAAGGGACTATGGCTACACCTTC.

V usage is TRBV15 and J usage is TRBJ2-2; 8 positions agree with TRBD2. V was pared by 5 bases and J by 7 bases, with 6 bases of the junction left unmatched. The germline CDR1 and CDR2 sequences are LNHNV and YYDKDF (reference sequence). The CDR3 runs to 14 residues. The CDR3 DNA is TGTGCCACCAGCGGCGGGGGGCGGGGCGGGGAGCTGTTTTTT. Its translation is CATSGGGRGGELFF. Supplemented by reference TRBV15 and TRBJ2-2, the full variable domain reads DAMVIQNPRYQVTQFGKPVTLSCSQTLNHNVMYWYQQKSSQAPKLLFHYYDKDFNNEADTPDNFQSRRPNTSFCFLDIRSPGLGDTAMYLCATSGGGRGGELFFGEGSRLTVL.

This clone was detected only once. The chain's CDR3 is CASTTDRGRSYEQYF. CDR3 nucleotide sequence: TGTGCCAGCACCACCGACAGGGGAAGGTCCTACGAGCAGTACTTC. This rearrangement joins TRBV2 to TRBJ2-7, with 8 bases that match TRBD1. V shed 7 bases, J shed 1 base, and the junction held 9 bases outside the gene matches. This CDR3 is built from 15 residues. The germline CDR1 and CDR2 sequences are SNHLY and FYNNEI.

This chain links TRBV6-1 with TRBJ1-2; D might be TRBD1 (5 bases). The CDR3 is made up of 15 amino acids. Germline lookup yields CDR1 MNHNS and CDR2 SASEGT. Trimming cost V 3 bases and J 4 bases, with 15 bases left between them. CDR3 sequence: CASSDPREASYGYTF. CDR3 sequence (DNA): TGTGCCAGCAGTGACCCCAGGGAGGCTAGCTATGGCTACACCTTC.

This clone has only a few counts. This chain uses TRBV10-1 with TRBJ2-3, with unresolved D. Germline values: CDR1 WNHNN, CDR2 SYGVQD (reference sequence). The CDR3 loop spans 16 amino acids. Trimming stripped 2 bases from V and 0 bases from J, with 12 bases between. The CDR3 is CASSEAWKTSTDTQYF. The CDR3 coding sequence is TGCGCCAGCAGTGAGGCCTGGAAGACTAGCACAGATACGCAGTATTTT.

This chain links TRBV5-1 with TRBJ1-2, with unresolved D. The germline V gene has CDR1 SGHRS and CDR2 YFSETQ. This CDR3 comprises 14 residues. V was clipped by 3 bases and J by 2 bases, with 11 bases between them. This CDR3 is CASSYPGGNYGYTF. The CDR3 region has the DNA TGCGCCAGCAGCTATCCAGGCGGGAACTATGGCTACACCTTC.

CDR3 DNA sequence: TGTGCCAGCAGCACACGTCACCTCGGGGAGCTGTTTTTT. Its protein is CASSTRHLGELFF. The rearrangement links TRBV6-5 to TRBJ2-2; no clear D. The CDR3 spans 13 residues. Deletions cut 6 bases from V and 7 bases from J, with 12 bases between. The germline gives CDR1 MNHEY, CDR2 SVGAGI.

The chain employs TRBV9 and TRBJ2-3, with a possible D match to TRBD2 (5 bases). Trimming removed 3 bases from V and 4 bases from J, with 18 bases in between. The CDR3 covers 16 residues. Per the germline V gene, CDR1 is SGDLS and CDR2 is YYNGEE. CDR3 sequence (DNA): TGTGCCAGCAGCGCAGAGGACTCCTGGAGTTCAGATACGCAGTATTTT. It encodes CASSAEDSWSSDTQYF.

J is TRBJ1-4 and V is TRBV6-6; TRBD1 is a possible D gene (5 bases). CDR3 length: 13 amino acids. V lost 6 bases and J lost 5, with 10 bases in between. From germline, CDR1 is MNHNY and CDR2 SVGAGI (reference sequence). CDR3 nucleotides: TGTGCCAGCAGGATTGACAGAAATGAAAAACTGTTTTTT. Protein product: CASRIDRNEKLFF.

The V and J genes are TRBV18 and TRBJ1-2; D is undetermined. The germline gives CDR1 KGHSH, CDR2 LQKENI. V gave up 0 bases and J gave up 7 bases, with 18 bases separating them. The CDR3 has 16 amino acids. Here the CDR3 reads CASSPPMPGLRGGYTF. CDR3 in DNA: TGTGCCAGCTCACCACCCATGCCGGGGTTAAGAGGTGGCTACACCTTC.

The chain joins TRBV28 to TRBJ2-7; 11 bases map to TRBD2. After removal of 4 bases from V and 4 bases from J, the junction contained 9 bases not matched to a gene. There are 16 residues in the CDR3. The germline gives CDR1 MDHEN, CDR2 SYDVKM. The CDR3 spells CASSSLTSGERYEQYF. CDR3 DNA: TGTGCCAGCAGTTCCCTGACTAGCGGGGAAAGATACGAGCAGTACTTC.

This rearrangement joins TRBV29-1 to TRBJ2-1, with D possibly TRBD1 on 6 matching bases. The CDR3 contains 11 residues. The V gene lost 7 bases and the J gene lost 5 bases, with 9 bases spanning the gap. Per germline, CDR1 SQVTM and CDR2 ANQGSEA. The DNA for the CDR3 is TGCAGCGAAGGACAGAACAATGAGCAGTTCTTC. The encoded protein is CSEGQNNEQFF.

The chain recombines TRBV6-5 with TRBJ2-7, with unresolved D. Germline V gene lookup returns CDR1 MNHEY and CDR2 SVGAGI. V lost 5 bases to trimming and J lost 1 base, with 9 bases between them. The CDR3 has 13 residues. The CDR3 protein is CASSKRQSYEQYF. The DNA of the CDR3 is TGTGCCAGCAGTAAGAGACAATCCTACGAGCAGTACTTC.

This clone was seen only a few times. The chain couples TRBV11-2 to TRBJ2-4; maybe TRBD2 (5 bases). This CDR3 contains 15 residues. Trimming pared 5 bases from V and 4 bases from J, leaving 15 bases between. CDR1 and CDR2 from the germline V gene are SGHAT and FQNNGV. CDR3 loop: CASSPGKGEKNIQYF. CDR3 DNA: TGTGCCAGCAGCCCCGGGAAGGGCGAAAAAAACATTCAGTACTTC.

The chain employs TRBV13 and TRBJ2-7; the match to TRBD1 covers 9 bases. CDR1 and CDR2 (germline): PRHDT, FYEKMQ (reference sequence). The CDR3 has 17 amino acids. V shed 5 bases and J 0 bases; nucleotides not matched to a gene: 11. This chain's CDR3 is CASSRTGEPFSSYEQYF. CDR3 sequence (DNA): TGTGCCAGCAGCCGGACAGGGGAGCCTTTCAGCTCCTACGAGCAGTACTTC.

V gene TRBV7-2 combines with J gene TRBJ2-3, with D hard to call. Germline CDR1 is SGHTA and CDR2 is FQGNSA. This CDR3 contains 13 residues. V was shortened by 1 base and J by 2 bases, with 4 bases between the two germline ends. This chain's CDR3 is CASSLEPTDTQYF. The DNA for the CDR3 is TGTGCCAGCAGCTTAGAGCCCACAGATACGCAGTATTTT.

The rearrangement uses TRBV7-2 and TRBJ2-7; a possible D gene is TRBD1 (6 bases). Germline CDR1 is SGHTA and CDR2 is FQGNSA. The CDR3 extends over 15 amino acids. V was pared by 3 bases and J by 4 bases, with 16 bases between. Here the CDR3 reads CASSFWPGQSYEQYF. The CDR3 bases are TGTGCCAGCAGCTTCTGGCCAGGACAGAGTTACGAGCAGTACTTC.

This clone was detected a few times. The rearrangement uses TRBV5-1 and TRBJ2-3; no definite D call. V was shortened by 4 bases and J by 2 bases, with 14 bases between the two germline ends. Germline CDR1 SGHRS, CDR2 YFSETQ. This CDR3 spans 15 amino acids. CDR3 in amino acids: CASSPVRSFTDTQYF. CDR3 nucleotides: TGCGCCAGCAGCCCCGTCAGGTCTTTCACAGATACGCAGTATTTT.

CDR3 sequence reads: CASSESGGVPYNEQFF. Here the CDR3 DNA reads TGTGCCAGCAGTGAATCAGGGGGCGTTCCCTACAATGAGCAGTTCTTC. The chain recombines TRBV2 with TRBJ2-1; 8 nucleotides align to TRBD1. CDR1 and CDR2 (germline): SNHLY, FYNNEI. V lost 2 bases and J lost 2; bases outside the gene matches: 5. The CDR3 runs 16 residues. The whole variable domain, filled in from reference TRBV2 and TRBJ2-1, reads EPEVTQTPSHQVTQMGQEVILRCVPISNHLYFYWYRQILGQKVEFLVSFYNNEISEKSEIFDDQFSVERPDGSNFTLKIRSTKLEDSAMYFCASSESGGVPYNEQFFGPGTRLTVL.